A single sample is the source of the 23 T cell receptor beta chains below, sequenced in a study of spatial heterogeneity in lung cancer. Time point specified: sample taken at primary tumor resection. The antigens for these receptors are not known. General observations from the study: Counts that tracked tumor mutation counts were those of expanded intratumoral alpha and beta TCRs.

TCRdb used MiXCR to reprocess the 5' RACE reads, holding one entry per CDR3 protein. The profile shows around 100,000 distinct CDR3 sequences, about 4.4% of them singletons. The sequencing used lung tumor tissue, collected at surgery. The origin of the receptors is a male donor with early-stage non-small cell lung cancer.

In this sample, this clonotype turned up many times. V usage is TRBV2 and J usage is TRBJ2-5, with 7 bases that match TRBD1. The CDR3 totals 14 residues. In germline, CDR1 is SNHLY, CDR2 FYNNEI. The V and J ends lost 5 bases and 5 bases, in that order; junction bases with no gene match: 8. CDR3 coding DNA: TGTGCCAGCAGTATGAACAGGGGAGACGAGACCCAGTACTTC. Translation gives CASSMNRGDETQYF.

This clonotype was detected only a few times. CDR3 region: CASSPEGPTGYYEQYF. As DNA, the CDR3 is TGCGCCAGCAGCCCGGAGGGTCCGACAGGCTACTACGAGCAGTACTTC. The chain combines TRBV5-1 with TRBJ2-7; D possibly uses TRBD1 or TRBD2 (6 bases each). This CDR3 has 16 residues. V lost 4 bases to trimming and J lost 3 bases, with 20 bases between them. Per germline, CDR1 SGHRS and CDR2 YFSETQ.

This clonotype has more than one count but fewer than ten. The V gene is TRBV5-1, the J gene TRBJ2-1; 11 nucleotides align to TRBD2. Trimming removed 0 bases from V and 1 base from J; junction bases left unmatched: 3. Germline CDR1 is SGHRS and CDR2 is YFSETQ. The CDR3 loop spans 17 amino acids. CDR3 nucleotide sequence: TGCGCCAGCAGCTTGGGACTAGCGGGGCCTTCCTACAATGAGCAGTTCTTC. This gives the protein CASSLGLAGPSYNEQFF. The entire variable domain, with the rest obtained from reference TRBV5-1 and TRBJ2-1, is as follows: KAGVTQTPRYLIKTRGQQVTLSCSPISGHRSVSWYQQTPGQGLQFLFEYFSETQRNKGNFPGRFSGRQFSNSRSEMNVSTLELGDSALYLCASSLGLAGPSYNEQFFGPGTRLTVL.

This clonotype was picked up many times. The rearrangement links TRBV7-8 to TRBJ2-5; D is possibly TRBD2 (6 bases). The CDR3 sequence is 14 residues long. Germline V gene data show CDR1 as SGHVS and CDR2 as FQNEAQ. The V end was cut by 7 bases, the J end by 2 bases, with 14 bases between. The CDR3 region has the DNA TGTGCCAGCAACCCTCGGGGGTTTCAAGAGACCCAGTACTTC. Protein: CASNPRGFQETQYF.

V and J are TRBV6-1 and TRBJ2-7, with 9 positions matching TRBD1. Germline values: CDR1 MNHNS, CDR2 SASEGT. CDR3 length: 16 amino acids. V was clipped by 7 bases and J by 1 base; unmatched bases: 11. CDR3 in amino acids: CASIYYPGQGSYEQYF. The CDR3 coding sequence is TGTGCCAGCATTTATTATCCGGGACAGGGTTCCTACGAGCAGTACTTC.

This clonotype was seen many times. CDR3 sequence (DNA): TGCAGTGCTAGTCTAGCGGGATCTGGTGGGGCCAACGTCCTGACTTTC. The encoded protein is CSASLAGSGGANVLTF. The chain links TRBV20-1 to TRBJ2-6; 9 nucleotides agree with TRBD2. Germline-derived CDR1 and CDR2 are DFQATT and SNEGSKA (reference sequence). Losses at the gene ends were 3 bases for V and 3 bases for J; bases not matched to a gene: 6. The CDR3 length is 16 residues.

This clonotype was found many times. The V and J genes are TRBV4-1 and TRBJ1-1; 10 nucleotides agree with TRBD1. This CDR3 has 15 residues. The germline V gene encodes CDR1 MGHRA and CDR2 YSYEKL. Trimming at V came to 4 bases and at J to 3 bases, leaving 5 bases not matched to a gene. The CDR3: CASSLQDRGDTEAFF. For the CDR3, the DNA is TGCGCCAGCAGCCTACAGGACAGGGGGGACACTGAAGCTTTCTTT.

This clonotype has just a few counts. The V gene is TRBV5-1, the J gene TRBJ2-6, with 7 bases that match TRBD1. The ends lost 6 bases at V and 0 bases at J; junction bases unmatched: 12. Germline V lookup: CDR1 SGHRS, CDR2 YFSETQ. This CDR3 has 18 residues. As DNA, the CDR3 is TGCGCCAGCAAGGATTTGAGGGGGCTCCACTCTGGGGCCAACGTCCTGACTTTC. Its protein product is CASKDLRGLHSGANVLTF.

The rearrangement uses TRBV6-5 and TRBJ2-1, with a possible D match to TRBD2 (6 bases). V gave up 4 bases and J gave up 6 bases, with 16 bases separating them. Germline CDR1 MNHEY, CDR2 SVGAGI. The CDR3 has 15 amino acids. The CDR3 sequence is CASSSPWREGNEQFF. The CDR3 region has the DNA TGTGCCAGCAGTTCCCCGTGGCGGGAAGGCAATGAGCAGTTCTTC.

This chain joins TRBV29-1 and TRBJ1-4; 9 bases match TRBD1. CDR3 size: 13 residues. The V gene's germline CDR1 is SQVTM and CDR2 ANQGSEA. The ends lost 6 bases at V and 4 bases at J; junction bases unmatched: 3. The DNA for the CDR3 is TGCAGCGTGGGGACAGGGCATAATGAAAAACTGTTTTTT. It translates to CSVGTGHNEKLFF.

This clonotype has at least ten counts. The rearrangement joins TRBV25-1 to TRBJ2-1; possible D gene TRBD2, 5 bases. The V gene's germline CDR1 is MGHDK and CDR2 SYGVNS. The CDR3 spans 15 residues. Between the trimmed V and J ends, which lost 3 bases and 8 bases, there was a span of 17 bases. This chain's CDR3 is CASSEGSLEGHEQFF. The CDR3 region has the DNA TGTGCCAGCAGTGAGGGGAGTCTAGAAGGGCATGAGCAGTTCTTC.

This clonotype was recorded at least ten times. The chain joins TRBV5-1 to TRBJ2-5; D may be TRBD1 (6 bases). Trimming removed 3 bases from V and 0 bases from J, with 9 bases in between. The CDR3 length is 14 residues. CDR1 SGHRS and CDR2 YFSETQ come from the germline V gene. The CDR3 sequence is CASSYTGNQETQYF. Here the CDR3 DNA reads TGCGCCAGCAGCTATACAGGGAACCAAGAGACCCAGTACTTC.

At least ten counts were recorded for this clonotype. The genes are TRBV24-1 and TRBJ2-1; tentative D call: TRBD2 (6 bases). The CDR3 is 11 residues long. Germline-derived CDR1 and CDR2 are KGHDR and SFDVKD. The V end lost 3 bases, the J end lost 10 bases, and 6 bases lay between the germline ends. The CDR3 region is CATSDRGEQFF. CDR3 DNA: TGTGCCACCAGTGATCGGGGGGAGCAGTTCTTC.

This clonotype was counted between two and nine times. J is TRBJ2-1 and V is TRBV4-2; 7 bases map to TRBD2. V lost 0 bases and J lost 5; bases outside the gene matches: 4. The CDR3 covers 15 residues. Germline CDR1 and CDR2: LGHNA and YNFKEQ. The chain's CDR3 is CASSQETSANNEQFF. In DNA form, the CDR3 reads TGTGCCAGCAGCCAAGAAACTAGCGCGAACAATGAGCAGTTCTTC.

At least ten counts were recorded for this clonotype. The chain is built from TRBV29-1 and TRBJ1-1; a possible D gene is TRBD1 (6 bases). The CDR3 contains 12 residues. The V gene's germline CDR1 is SQVTM and CDR2 ANQGSEA. Trimming removed 4 bases from V and 7 bases from J, with 13 bases in between. The CDR3, as DNA: TGCAGCGTTGCGGACAGTACCATTGAAGCTTTCTTT. Translated: CSVADSTIEAFF.

In its sample, this clonotype was seen a few times. The chain joins TRBV6-1 to TRBJ2-7; D is uncertain. V shed 1 base and J shed 2 bases, with 6 bases lying between them. The CDR3 contains 13 residues. Germline assignment: CDR1 MNHNS and CDR2 SASEGT. The CDR3 DNA follows: TGTGCCAGCAGTGAAGGGATAACCTACGAGCAGTACTTC. Protein: CASSEGITYEQYF.

This clonotype was seen repeatedly, ten times or more. This chain connects TRBV20-1 to TRBJ1-5; D gene uncertain. This CDR3 is 15 amino acids long. Trimming cost V 7 bases and J 0 bases, with 16 bases left between them. CDR1 is DFQATT, CDR2 SNEGSKA, per germline (reference sequence). CDR3: CSVGGQVDSNQPQHF. In nucleotides, the CDR3 is TGCAGTGTCGGCGGCCAGGTCGATAGCAATCAGCCCCAGCATTTT.

The table lists this clonotype with many counts. This chain joins TRBV20-1 and TRBJ1-5; D is perhaps TRBD1 (6 bases). Trimming stripped 5 bases from V and 4 bases from J, with 12 bases between. This CDR3 has 13 amino acids. Germline V gene data show CDR1 as DFQATT and CDR2 as SNEGSKA (reference sequence). The CDR3 reads CSARTGRNQPQHF. In DNA form, the CDR3 reads TGCAGTGCTCGAACAGGGAGGAATCAGCCCCAGCATTTT.

This clonotype was found many times. The V and J genes are TRBV3-1 and TRBJ2-7, with unresolved D. The CDR3 is 11 residues long. CDR1 and CDR2 from the germline V gene are LGHDT and YNNKEL (reference sequence). The V end lost 1 base, the J end lost 6 bases, and 4 bases lay between the germline ends. The CDR3 loop reads CASSQGGEQYF. Here the CDR3 DNA reads TGTGCCAGCAGCCAAGGAGGCGAGCAGTACTTC.

The V gene is TRBV4-2, the J gene TRBJ2-1; 13 bases map to TRBD2. CDR3 size: 16 residues. From germline, CDR1 is LGHNA and CDR2 YNFKEQ. The V segment lost 3 bases and the J segment 6 bases; nucleotides outside the gene matches: 5. CDR3 in amino acids: CASSHWTSGRVNEQFF. The CDR3, as DNA: TGTGCCAGCAGCCACTGGACTAGCGGGAGAGTCAATGAGCAGTTCTTC.

This clonotype was detected many times. This chain joins TRBV2 and TRBJ2-3, with D possibly TRBD2 on 5 matching bases. Germline V gene lookup returns CDR1 SNHLY and CDR2 FYNNEI. Trimming left V 5 bases short and J 1 base short, with 16 bases between. The CDR3 totals 16 residues. The CDR3 DNA reads TGTGCCAGCAGTCAAGGTGACTACGCTCGCACAGATACGCAGTATTTT. Its translation: CASSQGDYARTDTQYF.

This clonotype was counted at least ten times. The rearrangement joins TRBV12-3 or TRBV12-4 to TRBJ1-6; TRBD1 aligns across 8 bases. This CDR3 region has 16 residues. V lost 7 bases and J lost 8; bases outside the gene matches: 13. CDR3 coding DNA: TGTGCCAGCACTCATTCGCCTCAGGGGGCGGATTCACCCCTCCACTTT. Translated: CASTHSPQGADSPLHF.

There are a few counts of this clonotype. The chain employs TRBV10-2 and TRBJ1-1; TRBD1 might be the D (5 bases). V lost 6 bases to trimming and J lost 6 bases, with 11 bases between them. From germline, CDR1 is WSHSY and CDR2 SAAADI. The CDR3 covers 12 residues. The CDR3 DNA follows: TGCGCCAGCAGATCTGGGGGGTCTGAAGCTTTCTTT. Amino acids: CASRSGGSEAFF.